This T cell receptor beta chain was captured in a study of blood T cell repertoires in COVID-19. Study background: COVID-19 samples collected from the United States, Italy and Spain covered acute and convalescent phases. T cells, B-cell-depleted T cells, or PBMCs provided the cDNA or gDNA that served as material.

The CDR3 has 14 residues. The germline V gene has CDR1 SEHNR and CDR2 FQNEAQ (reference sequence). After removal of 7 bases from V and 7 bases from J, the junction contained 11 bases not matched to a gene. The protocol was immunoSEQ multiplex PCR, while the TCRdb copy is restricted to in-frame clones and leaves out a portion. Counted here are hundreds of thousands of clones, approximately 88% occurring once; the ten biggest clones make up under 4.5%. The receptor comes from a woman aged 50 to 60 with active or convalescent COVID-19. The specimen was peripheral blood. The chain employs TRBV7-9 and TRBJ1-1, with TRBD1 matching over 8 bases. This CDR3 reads CASNLSGGIGEAFF. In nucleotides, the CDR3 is TGTGCCAGCAACCTGTCAGGGGGCATTGGTGAAGCTTTCTTT.